The source of this T cell receptor beta chain is a study of blood T cell repertoires in COVID-19. Across the study: Sites in the United States, Italy and Spain provided acute and convalescent COVID-19 samples. Sources were T cells, B-cell-depleted T cells, or PBMCs; the material itself was cDNA or gDNA.

In the source study's methods: Estimation of nucleated cell counts relied on the amplification of reference gene primers. Here immunoSEQ multiplex PCR was the method, and the copy in TCRdb shows in-frame clones only, minus some. From that table come the V and J calls and clone size; the DNA was used to work out D and trimming. The sample yields about 270,000 clones, about 85% seen once. The CDR3 is 14 amino acids. V gave up 0 bases and J gave up 3 bases, with 9 bases separating them. CDR1 and CDR2 from the germline V gene are MNHEY and SVGEGT. Input material: peripheral blood. The chain combines TRBV6-2 or TRBV6-3 with TRBJ2-7; D is possibly TRBD1 (6 bases). This clonotype was sampled from a man aged 55 to 70 who had recovered from COVID-19. CDR3 DNA sequence: TGTGCCAGCAGTTACTCCGGGACACGCTACGAGCAGTACTTC. Residues: CASSYSGTRYEQYF.